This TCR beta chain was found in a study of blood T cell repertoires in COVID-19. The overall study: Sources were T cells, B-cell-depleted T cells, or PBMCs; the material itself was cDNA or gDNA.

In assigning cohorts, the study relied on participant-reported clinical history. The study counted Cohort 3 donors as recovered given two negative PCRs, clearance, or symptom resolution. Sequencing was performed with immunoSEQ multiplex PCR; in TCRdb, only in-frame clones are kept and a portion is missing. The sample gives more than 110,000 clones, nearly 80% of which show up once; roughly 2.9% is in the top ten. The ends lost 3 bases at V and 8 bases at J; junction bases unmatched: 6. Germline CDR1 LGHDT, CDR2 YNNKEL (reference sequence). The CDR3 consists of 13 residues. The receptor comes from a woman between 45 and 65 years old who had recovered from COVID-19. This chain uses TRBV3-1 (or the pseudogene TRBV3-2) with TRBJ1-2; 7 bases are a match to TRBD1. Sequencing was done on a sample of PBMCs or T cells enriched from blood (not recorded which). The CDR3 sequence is CASSQTTGTGYTF. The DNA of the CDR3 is TGTGCCAGCAGCCAGACGACAGGGACCGGCTACACCTTC.